Presented here are 28 T cell receptor beta chains from one specimen sequenced in a study of cytomegalovirus exposure and HLA in healthy donors. Primers included in the PCR were 60 Vbeta and 13 Jbeta primers. Sequencing used immunoSEQ multiplex PCR; TCRdb keeps in-frame clones, though not all of them. The profile shows some 190,000 clones, roughly 78% of them singletons. The sample taken for sequencing was PBMCs. These receptors all stem from a woman in her 30s in good health and CMV-seronegative.

The J gene is TRBJ1-6, the V gene TRBV6-6, with 11 positions matching TRBD1. The length of the CDR3 is 15 residues. Germline CDR1 reads MNHNY; CDR2 reads SVGAGI (reference sequence). V lost 6 bases, J lost 9 bases, and 7 bases stayed unmatched. The CDR3 coding sequence is TGTGCCAGCAGGGAGGACAGGGGGCATAGTTCACCCCTCCACTTT. Residues: CASREDRGHSSPLHF.

This clone was counted a single time. The chain joins TRBV19 to TRBJ1-1; TRBD1 is a possible D gene (6 bases). In germline, CDR1 is LNHDA, CDR2 SQIVND (reference sequence). The V end was cut by 5 bases, the J end by 0 bases, with 19 bases between. There are 17 residues in the CDR3. This CDR3 reads CASSYHSSGTLNTEAFF. The CDR3 DNA reads as TGTGCCAGTAGTTATCATTCTTCCGGGACACTGAACACTGAAGCTTTCTTT.

V gene TRBV7-9 combines with J gene TRBJ2-5; D might be TRBD2 (5 bases). CDR1 is SEHNR and CDR2 is FQNEAQ in the germline V gene (reference sequence). This CDR3 spans 14 amino acids. Trimming took 5 bases from V and 5 from J, leaving 15 bases between them. CDR3 region: CASSPLGVRETQYF. The CDR3 DNA reads as TGTGCCAGCAGCCCGCTGGGAGTGCGGGAGACCCAGTACTTC.

This clone was counted once. The CDR3 sequence is CASSLVGPGETQYF. The CDR3, as DNA: TGCGCCAGCAGCTTGGTTGGTCCCGGGGAGACCCAGTACTTC. V gene TRBV5-1 combines with J gene TRBJ2-5; no firm D call. The CDR3 extends over 14 amino acids. Germline lookup yields CDR1 SGHRS and CDR2 YFSETQ. Trimming left V 0 bases short and J 5 bases short, with 11 bases between.

The V gene is TRBV13, the J gene TRBJ2-1, with 12 bases fitting TRBD2. CDR1 is PRHDT, CDR2 FYEKMQ, per germline (reference sequence). J was trimmed by 4 bases and V by 5 bases; bases with no gene match: 24. The CDR3 sequence is 22 residues long. The CDR3 DNA sequence: TGTGCCAGCAGCCGTACCCCCCCCCTAGCGGGGGGGCAAACATCCCCTTACAATGAGCAGTTCTTC. Translated: CASSRTPPLAGGQTSPYNEQFF.

This chain uses TRBV7-2 with TRBJ2-7; the D gene is possibly TRBD2 (5 bases). V was shortened by 3 bases and J by 3 bases, with 18 bases between the two germline ends. The CDR3 consists of 16 residues. The V gene's germline CDR1 is SGHTA and CDR2 FQGNSA. This CDR3 reads CASSFLPGLILYEQYF. CDR3 DNA: TGTGCCAGCAGCTTCTTGCCGGGGTTAATTCTCTACGAGCAGTACTTC.

The chain has TRBV10-3 and TRBJ1-1, with TRBD1 identical over 8 bases. V lost 0 bases to trimming and J lost 1 base; unmatched junction nucleotides: 1. From germline, CDR1 is ENHRY and CDR2 SYGVKD. CDR3 length equals 15 residues. DNA of the CDR3: TGTGCCATCAGTGAGTCTCAGGGGGCGAACACTGAAGCTTTCTTT. Translation gives CAISESQGANTEAFF.

The gene calls are TRBV28 and TRBJ2-4; possibly TRBD1 for D (7 bases). CDR1 and CDR2 from the germline V gene are MDHEN and SYDVKM. V was clipped by 6 bases and J by 0 bases, with 18 bases between them. The CDR3 spans 17 residues. Written as DNA, the CDR3 is TGTGCCAGCAGCACCGCGGGACAGACCTTAGCCAAAAACATTCAGTACTTC. The encoded protein is CASSTAGQTLAKNIQYF.

The CDR3 loop is CASRKTSGGAPETQYF. CDR3 in DNA: TGTGCCAGCAGAAAGACTAGCGGGGGAGCCCCAGAGACCCAGTACTTC. The genes are TRBV7-9 and TRBJ2-5, with 12 bases lining up with TRBD2. This CDR3 has 16 amino acids. V lost 6 bases and J lost 4; bases outside the gene matches: 9. CDR1 SEHNR and CDR2 FQNEAQ come from the germline V gene (reference sequence).

The DNA for the CDR3 is TGTGCCAGCAGCGAGGCGACAGGGGGCGGCTACACCTTC. As protein: CASSEATGGGYTF. This chain links TRBV5-4 with TRBJ1-2, with 10 nucleotides matching TRBD1. The ends lost 4 bases at V and 8 bases at J; junction bases unmatched: 5. The CDR3 consists of 13 residues. Germline values: CDR1 SGHNT, CDR2 YYREEE (reference sequence). The complete variable domain, with remaining parts taken from reference TRBV5-4 and TRBJ1-2, reads ETGVTQSPTHLIKTRGQQVTLRCSSQSGHNTVSWYQQALGQGPQFIFQYYREEENGRGNFPPRFSGLQFPNYSSELNVNALELDDSALYLCASSEATGGGYTFGSGTRLTVV.

The gene calls are TRBV6-1 and TRBJ1-3; TRBD1 is a possible D gene (5 bases). The CDR3 totals 16 residues. Germline assignment: CDR1 MNHNS and CDR2 SASEGT. V dropped 2 bases and J dropped 0 bases, with 11 bases sitting between them. CDR3 DNA sequence: TGTGCCAGCAGTGAAACCCCAGGGCCCTCTGGAAACACCATATATTTT. Protein: CASSETPGPSGNTIYF.

The chain couples TRBV9 to TRBJ1-1; TRBD1 aligns across 9 bases. This CDR3 has 15 residues. Per the germline V gene, CDR1 is SGDLS and CDR2 is YYNGEE. The trim removed 2 bases at V and 1 base at J, leaving 3 bases unmatched. The CDR3 DNA reads TGTGCCAGCAGCGTGGGACAGGGCGCGAACACTGAAGCTTTCTTT. It codes for CASSVGQGANTEAFF.

The chain couples TRBV10-3 to TRBJ2-3; 11 bases map to TRBD1. V dropped 5 bases and J dropped 5; count of bases not matched to a gene: 3. The CDR3 contains 14 residues. Germline V gives CDR1 ENHRY, CDR2 SYGVKD. The CDR3 here is CAISPGQGGDTQYF. The CDR3 coding sequence is TGTGCCATCAGTCCGGGACAGGGGGGAGATACGCAGTATTTT.

This clone was found once. CDR3: CATSRDRGNDGGYTF. In DNA, the CDR3 is TGTGCCACCAGCAGAGATCGAGGGAATGATGGTGGCTACACCTTC. The chain is built from TRBV15 and TRBJ1-2; no reliable D call. Germline assignment: CDR1 LNHNV and CDR2 YYDKDF (reference sequence). V lost 0 bases, J lost 7 bases, and 15 bases lay in between. The CDR3 covers 15 residues.

Note on this clone: The same CDR3 arises from other DNA sequences in this sample as well. V and J are TRBV6-5 and TRBJ2-7; 7 bases fit TRBD1. The CDR3 covers 15 residues. The V gene end was trimmed by 0 bases and the J gene end by 0 bases; junction bases not matched to a gene: 2. The V gene's germline CDR1 is MNHEY and CDR2 SVGAGI. CDR3 DNA: TGTGCCAGCAGTTACTCGACAGGGTCCTCCTACGAGCAGTACTTC. This sequence encodes CASSYSTGSSYEQYF.

V is TRBV5-1 and J is TRBJ2-1, with TRBD2 as a possible D gene (7 bases). The CDR3 is 13 amino acids. The ends were cut back, 4 bases at V and 9 bases at J, with 14 bases in the middle. CDR1 and CDR2 from the germline V gene are SGHRS and YFSETQ. This CDR3 is CASSIGGLFEQFF. The CDR3 DNA is TGCGCCAGCAGCATCGGGGGGCTTTTTGAGCAGTTCTTC.

Comment on this clone: Its ends do not fully match the called genes, so a read error is possible. The chain links TRBV20-1 to TRBJ2-5; D ambiguous. The germline V gene has CDR1 DFQATT and CDR2 SNEGSKA (reference sequence). The CDR3 runs to 11 residues. The DNA of the CDR3 is TGCAGTGCTCACGAAAGAGAGGCCCAGTACTTC. Residues: CSAHEREAQYF.

This chain connects TRBV6-6 to TRBJ1-6; perhaps TRBD1 as D (6 bases). The CDR3 consists of 15 residues. The germline V and J ends were trimmed by 2 bases and 7 bases, with 12 bases remaining between them. CDR1 MNHNY and CDR2 SVGAGI come from the germline V gene (reference sequence). The CDR3 region is CASSYIRTANSPLHF. DNA for the CDR3: TGTGCCAGCAGTTACATACGGACAGCAAATTCACCCCTCCACTTT.

This clone was detected a few times. The V and J genes are TRBV6-5 and TRBJ1-2; TRBD1 aligns across 11 bases. Trimming at V came to 4 bases and at J to 8 bases, leaving 3 bases not matched to a gene. There are 13 residues in the CDR3. The germline CDR1 and CDR2 sequences are MNHEY and SVGAGI. The CDR3 sequence: CASSWTGGKGYTF. In DNA, the CDR3 is TGTGCCAGCAGTTGGACAGGGGGCAAAGGCTACACCTTC.

The chain couples TRBV23-1 to TRBJ2-7; 7 bases fit TRBD2. TRBV23-1 qualifies as an ORF whose function is uncertain. V lost 7 bases and J lost 4; bases outside the gene matches: 10. The CDR3 contains 14 residues. The CDR3 reads CASTRAGEGYEQYF. The CDR3 DNA follows: TGCGCCAGCACGCGGGCGGGGGAAGGTTACGAGCAGTACTTC.

This clone was detected a few times. This chain connects TRBV5-1 to TRBJ2-2, with D maybe TRBD1 (5 bases). Germline values: CDR1 SGHRS, CDR2 YFSETQ. The CDR3 runs to 16 residues. The V gene lost 4 bases and the J gene lost 4 bases, with 17 bases spanning the gap. In DNA, the CDR3 is TGCGCCAGCAGCCCTGGGGCCACGGTTAGCACCGGGGAGCTGTTTTTT. Its protein is CASSPGATVSTGELFF.

The genes are TRBV7-2 and TRBJ2-3; 9 nucleotides match TRBD1. The V and J ends lost 4 bases and 5 bases, in that order; junction bases with no gene match: 10. Germline V gives CDR1 SGHTA, CDR2 FQGNSA. This CDR3 comprises 16 residues. CDR3 amino acids: CASSSRFGTGKDTQYF. DNA for the CDR3: TGTGCCAGCAGCTCTAGGTTCGGGACAGGGAAAGATACGCAGTATTTT.

The V call is TRBV5-8, the J call TRBJ2-7; 10 bases agree with TRBD1. V gave up 0 bases and J gave up 5 bases; unmatched junction bases: 11. The CDR3 covers 17 residues. Germline values: CDR1 SGHTS, CDR2 YDEGEE. The CDR3: CASSLGTLGQGGNEQYF. CDR3 nucleotides: TGTGCCAGCAGCTTGGGGACGCTTGGACAGGGGGGCAACGAGCAGTACTTC.

This sequence joins TRBV29-1 and TRBJ2-7; D may be TRBD1 (6 bases). V was shortened by 4 bases and J by 7 bases, with 17 bases between the two germline ends. The CDR3 runs 13 residues. From germline, CDR1 is SQVTM and CDR2 ANQGSEA. CDR3 DNA sequence: TGCAGCGTTGGGGGGCCAGGGCTGATTGAGCAGTACTTC. It translates to CSVGGPGLIEQYF.

The chain employs TRBV29-1 and TRBJ1-2; D gene ambiguous. Germline V CDR1 and CDR2: SQVTM, ANQGSEA. The V end was cut by 4 bases, the J end by 7 bases, with 10 bases between. This CDR3 is 11 amino acids long. Here the CDR3 DNA reads TGCAGCGTTGTATATGCGGGTGGCTACACCTTC. It codes for CSVVYAGGYTF.

This chain uses TRBV30 with TRBJ1-2; 7 bases are a match to TRBD1. V trimming: 4 bases; J trimming: 4 bases; junction bases outside the gene matches: 9. CDR3 length: 14 amino acids. CDR1 and CDR2 from the germline V gene are GTSNPN and SVGIG (reference sequence). Here the CDR3 DNA reads TGTGCCTGGACCAAAACAGGGGTTGGCTATGGCTACACCTTC. This gives the protein CAWTKTGVGYGYTF.

The V gene is TRBV7-2, the J gene TRBJ1-3; possibly TRBD1 for D (5 bases). There are 16 residues in the CDR3. Trimming took off 5 bases at V and 1 base at J, with 15 bases between the two ends. Looked up from germline, CDR1 is SGHTA and CDR2 is FQGNSA. As DNA, the CDR3 is TGTGCCAGCAGCCCGATCGGGACTTCTTCTGGAAACACCATATATTTT. The encoded protein is CASSPIGTSSGNTIYF.

The chain has TRBV30 and TRBJ1-2; perhaps TRBD1 as D (5 bases). This CDR3 is 11 amino acids long. Trimming left V 5 bases short and J 4 bases short, with 8 bases between. The germline CDR1 and CDR2 sequences are GTSNPN and SVGIG (reference sequence). The CDR3 DNA is TGTGCCTGGGATGACAGCTATGGCTACACCTTC. It codes for CAWDDSYGYTF.